The rows below give T cell receptor beta chains drawn from one sample of a study of a mutant IDH1 vaccine in newly diagnosed glioma. TCRdb keeps only in-frame clones here, not all; method: immunoSEQ multiplex PCR. This table has roughly 11,000 clones, roughly 84% appearing once. The antigens of these receptors remain unknown. Sequencing was performed on PBMCs, taken from a glioma patient whose treatment included an IDH1 peptide vaccine. These receptors all come from a woman between 35 and 50 years old with glioma. Some clones in this sample may be carry-over from other donors' samples. The CDR3 runs from the conserved cysteine through the conserved F or W. The D gene is left open where the match is weak. Size is omitted from some rows. Given values are once, few, many or a class for expanded clones.

size,V,J,D,DNA,CDR3
-,TRBV6-6,TRBJ2-7,-,TGTGCCAGCAGTTACTCGGTGGGCTACGAGCAGTACTTC,CASSYSVGYEQYF
-,TRBV30,TRBJ1-5,-,TGTGCCTGGAACATCTCCAGGGGCTATAGCAATCAGCCCCAGCATTTT,CAWNISRGYSNQPQHF
-,TRBV4-1,TRBJ1-5,-,TGCGCCAGCAGCCAAGAACCCGGGGGAGGCAATCAGCCCCAGCATTTT,CASSQEPGGGNQPQHF
-,TRBV14,TRBJ1-1,-,TGTGCCAGCAGCCAAGATCCCGCACTTAACACTGAAGCTTTCTTT,CASSQDPALNTEAFF
-,TRBV7-9,TRBJ2-7,-,TGTGCCAGCAGCTTAGAGGGCGGGATGAATCTCTACGAGCAGTACTTC,CASSLEGGMNLYEQYF
-,TRBV11-2,TRBJ1-3,-,TGTGCCAGCAGCCTGGCAGGGAGCGGAAACACCATATATTTT,CASSLAGSGNTIYF
once,TRBV30,TRBJ2-5,-,TGTGCCTGGAGTGTCCCCCTAGCCCTCCGGGAGACCCAGTACTTC,CAWSVPLALRETQYF
-,TRBV5-1,TRBJ1-2,-,TGCGCCAGCAGGGGGACGGGTCCCCAATGGGGTGGCTACACCTTC,CASRGTGPQWGGYTF
-,TRBV4-2,TRBJ2-3,TRBD2,TGTGCCAGCAGCCAAGGTGCGGGGGACACAGATACGCAGTATTTT,CASSQGAGDTDTQYF
-,TRBV6-1,TRBJ1-1,TRBD1,TGTGCCAGCAGTGATGGGACAGGGGGCCGGACTGAAGCTTTCTTT,CASSDGTGGRTEAFF
-,TRBV7-9,TRBJ1-2,TRBD1,TGTGCCAGCAGCTCCGGGACAGATGACTATGGCTACACCTTC,CASSSGTDDYGYTF
-,TRBV7-3,TRBJ2-2,-,TGTGCCAGCAGGCCCGGGGCCAACACCGGGGAGCTGTTTTTT,CASRPGANTGELFF
-,TRBV28,TRBJ2-2,-,TGTGCCAGCGGAGAGGTGAACACCGGGGAGCTGTTTTTT,CASGEVNTGELFF
-,TRBV30,TRBJ2-7,-,TGTGCCTGGAGTGCCGCCCGGGACGTTAACGAGCAGTACTTC,CAWSAARDVNEQYF
-,TRBV7-2,TRBJ2-3,-,TGTGCCAGCAGCTGGACAGCCCTCACAGATACGCAGTATTTT,CASSWTALTDTQYF
-,TRBV9,TRBJ1-1,-,TGTGCCAGCAGTGCCGTAGAAGGCACTGAAGCTTTCTTT,CASSAVEGTEAFF
-,TRBV9,TRBJ2-1,TRBD2,TGTGCCAGCAGCGTAGGACTAGCGGGTAACAATGAGCAGTTCTTC,CASSVGLAGNNEQFF
-,TRBV5-5,TRBJ2-7,TRBD2,TGTGCCAGCAGCTTACTAGCGGACTACGAGCAGTACTTC,CASSLLADYEQYF
-,TRBV19,TRBJ1-1,-,TGTGCCAGTAGTATGGACAGATTAAACACTGAAGCTTTCTTT,CASSMDRLNTEAFF
-,TRBV4-2,TRBJ2-7,TRBD2,TGTGCCAGCAGCCAAGGGACTAGCGGGAGTCTGTATTTCACTACCTACGAGCAGTACTTC,CASSQGTSGSLYFTTYEQYF
-,TRBV10-2,TRBJ1-3,-,TGCGCCAGCAGGACGGACTACTCTGGAAACACCATATATTTT,CASRTDYSGNTIYF
-,TRBV7-9,TRBJ2-7,-,TGTGCCAGCAGGTCGGGGGACTACGAGCAGTACTTC,CASRSGDYEQYF
-,TRBV27,TRBJ1-3,-,TGTGCCAGCAGTTTATCCCCCGGACTTGCTGGAAACACCATATATTTT,CASSLSPGLAGNTIYF
once,TRBV2,TRBJ1-5,TRBD1,TGTGCCAGCAGGGGGACAGGGGATCAGCCCCAGCATTTT,CASRGTGDQPQHF
large,TRBV2,TRBJ1-5,-,TGTGCCAGCAGTCCCGGCGTCCGCCGGGCGGTCGGCAATCAGCCCCAGCATTTT,CASSPGVRRAVGNQPQHF
-,TRBV6-1,TRBJ2-1,-,TGTGCCAGCAGTACCCCTCTTAGGGGGGGACGGGTCTTC,CASSTPLRGGRVF
-,TRBV27,TRBJ1-5,-,TGTGCCAGCAGTTTACAGGGGTCAAATCAGCCCCAGCATTTT,CASSLQGSNQPQHF
once,TRBV10-1,TRBJ2-1,TRBD2,TGCGCCAGCAGTGGGACTAGCGGGGGCTACAATGAGCAGTTCTTC,CASSGTSGGYNEQFF
-,TRBV4-1,TRBJ1-5,-,TGCGCCAGCAGCCAAGATGAAACATGGGGCAATCAGCCCCAGCATTTT,CASSQDETWGNQPQHF
-,TRBV5-4,TRBJ2-2,-,TGTGCCAGCAGCCCTTTTTCGGGGGGCCTTAACACCGGGGAGCTGTTTTTT,CASSPFSGGLNTGELFF
-,TRBV13,TRBJ2-3,-,TGTGCCAGCAGCTTTTCAGGGAGGAGGGGCACAGATACGCAGTATTTT,CASSFSGRRGTDTQYF
-,TRBV27,TRBJ2-7,-,TGTGCCAGCAGTTTGAAGGGGTCTTCGGAGCAGTACTTC,CASSLKGSSEQYF
-,TRBV15,TRBJ1-3,-,TGTGCCACCAGCAGAGATGTCCGGTCGTCTGGAAACACCATATATTTT,CATSRDVRSSGNTIYF
once,TRBV7-2,TRBJ2-5,-,TGTGCCAGCAGCTTAGCTCGAGTCGAGGAGACCCAGTACTTC,CASSLARVEETQYF
-,TRBV30,TRBJ1-4,-,TGTGCCTGGAGTGTACGAAGCGGGATACGAGAAAAACTGTTTTTT,CAWSVRSGIREKLFF
-,TRBV29-1,TRBJ1-1,-,TGCAGCGTGGGGGCTGGGGGGCCGAACACTGAAGCTTTCTTT,CSVGAGGPNTEAFF
few,TRBV5-1,TRBJ1-1,-,TGCGCCAGCACCCTATGGGGGAACACTGAAGCTTTCTTT,CASTLWGNTEAFF
-,TRBV6-1,TRBJ2-5,-,TGTGCCAGCAGCGCAGGTCAAGAGACCCAGTACTTC,CASSAGQETQYF
-,TRBV23-1,TRBJ1-2,TRBD1,TGCGCCAGCAGCCGCGACAGGGGTGATGGCTACACCTTC,CASSRDRGDGYTF
few,TRBV4-2,TRBJ1-2,-,TGTGCCAGCAGCCAACCCTCGAGTTTGACGGGCGGCTACACCTTC,CASSQPSSLTGGYTF
few,TRBV7-8,TRBJ2-3,-,TGTGCCAGCAGCTTCGGCCCGGGTCGGCCAGATACGCAGTATTTT,CASSFGPGRPDTQYF
-,TRBV30,TRBJ1-1,-,TGTGCCTGGAGAAGTGGTCGCGACAGGCGGAACACTGAAGCTTTCTTT,CAWRSGRDRRNTEAFF
-,TRBV6-5,TRBJ1-3,-,TGTGCCAGCAGTTCTGAACTGGAAAACACCATATATTTT,CASSSELENTIYF
-,TRBV7-3,TRBJ2-6,-,TGTGCCAGCAGCCCCCGAGGGCACCCATCTGGGGCCAACGTCCTGACTTTC,CASSPRGHPSGANVLTF
-,TRBV5-4,TRBJ2-1,TRBD2,TGTGCCAGCAGCTTGGCTAGCGGGGTCGATGAGCAGTTCTTC,CASSLASGVDEQFF
once,TRBV11-2,TRBJ2-5,-,TGTGCCAGCAGCTTATTCTCAGGGGAGACCCAGTACTTC,CASSLFSGETQYF
-,TRBV4-1,TRBJ1-4,-,TGCGCCAGTTCATGGAGGGCCCTGAATGAAAAACTGTTTTTT,CASSWRALNEKLFF
-,TRBV7-8,TRBJ1-1,-,TGTGCCAGCAGCTTAGCGGGGGGTTGGGGTTGGCGGTTCAACACTGAAGCTTTCTTT,CASSLAGGWGWRFNTEAFF
-,TRBV5-6,TRBJ1-2,-,TGTGCCAGCAGCTTGAGCGGTACCGCCTATGGCTACACCTTC,CASSLSGTAYGYTF
-,TRBV4-2,TRBJ1-1,-,TGTGCCAGCAGCCAAGTACGGATATCATCCAACACTGAAGCTTTCTTT,CASSQVRISSNTEAFF
-,TRBV5-4,TRBJ1-1,TRBD1,TGTGCCAGCAGCTTGACGGGACAGGGGGACACTGAAGCTTTCTTT,CASSLTGQGDTEAFF
-,TRBV27,TRBJ2-1,-,TGTGCCAGCACTCCGGACCTTAGCTCCTACAATGAGCAGTTCTTC,CASTPDLSSYNEQFF
-,TRBV19,TRBJ1-2,TRBD1,TGTGCCAGTAGTAGCTTGGGCCGACAGGGAAATGGCTACACCTTC,CASSSLGRQGNGYTF
-,TRBV7-9,TRBJ2-3,-,TGTGCCAGCAGCGCGGACATTTCCACAGATACGCAGTATTTT,CASSADISTDTQYF
-,TRBV4-1,TRBJ1-1,-,TGCGCCAGCAGCCAAGAGGGGGCCCGGGCTTTAGAAGCTTTCTTT,CASSQEGARALEAFF